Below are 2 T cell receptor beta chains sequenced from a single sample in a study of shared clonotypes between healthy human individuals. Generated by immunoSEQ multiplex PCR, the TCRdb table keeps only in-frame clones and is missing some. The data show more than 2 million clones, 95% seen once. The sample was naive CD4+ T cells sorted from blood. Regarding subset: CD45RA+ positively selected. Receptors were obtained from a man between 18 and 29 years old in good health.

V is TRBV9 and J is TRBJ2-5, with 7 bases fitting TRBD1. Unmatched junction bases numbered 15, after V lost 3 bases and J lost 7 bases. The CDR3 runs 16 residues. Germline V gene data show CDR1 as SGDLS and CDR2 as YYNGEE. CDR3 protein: CASSATTGVQFGTQYF. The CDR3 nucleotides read TGTGCCAGCAGCGCGACAACAGGGGTCCAATTCGGGACCCAGTACTTC.

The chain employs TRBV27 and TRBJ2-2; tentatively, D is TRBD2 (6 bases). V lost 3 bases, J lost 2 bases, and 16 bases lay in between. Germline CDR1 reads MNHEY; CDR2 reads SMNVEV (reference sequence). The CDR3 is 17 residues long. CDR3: CASSLSRGTDNTGELFF. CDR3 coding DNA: TGTGCCAGCAGTTTGTCCCGCGGGACGGATAACACCGGGGAGCTGTTTTTT.